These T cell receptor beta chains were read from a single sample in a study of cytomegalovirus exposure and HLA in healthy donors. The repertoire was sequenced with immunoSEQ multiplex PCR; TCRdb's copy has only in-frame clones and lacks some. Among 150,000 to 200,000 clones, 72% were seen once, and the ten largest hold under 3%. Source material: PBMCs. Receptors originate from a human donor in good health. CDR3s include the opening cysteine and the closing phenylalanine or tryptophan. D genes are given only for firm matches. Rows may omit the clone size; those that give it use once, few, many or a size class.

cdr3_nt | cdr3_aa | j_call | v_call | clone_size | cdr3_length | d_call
TGTGCCAGCAGCCTGCAACAGGGGTCGATGGGCTACACCTTC | CASSLQQGSMGYTF | TRBJ1-2 | TRBV7-9 | . | 14 | TRBD1
TGTGCCAGCAGTAAGGACAGGCCCAATCAGCCCCAGCATTTT | CASSKDRPNQPQHF | TRBJ1-5 | TRBV6-5 | . | 14 | TRBD1
TGTGCCACCATACCCAAGCTCTACGAGCAGTACTTC | CATIPKLYEQYF | TRBJ2-7 | TRBV6-1 | . | 12 | .
TGTGCCAGCAGGCCCCCTCTGGGGGGTGGGGTGCTGTTTTTT | CASRPPLGGGVLFF | TRBJ2-2 | TRBV27 | . | 14 | .
TGTGCCAGCAGCCTCCGGGACAGCTACGAGCAGTACTTC | CASSLRDSYEQYF | TRBJ2-7 | TRBV7-8 | few | 13 | TRBD1
TGTGCCAGCAGTTACTCGCCAGGGATGCGAGAGACCCAGTACTTC | CASSYSPGMRETQYF | TRBJ2-5 | TRBV6-5 | . | 15 | .
TGTGCCAGTAGTATAGGGGACAGGTTCGATCAGCCCCAGCATTTT | CASSIGDRFDQPQHF | TRBJ1-5 | TRBV19 | . | 15 | TRBD1
TGTGCCAGCAGAGGGGACAACATGAACACTGAAGCTTTCTTT | CASRGDNMNTEAFF | TRBJ1-1 | TRBV9 | few | 14 | .
TGTGCCAGCAGCGTGGGACATCCGAACACTGAAGCTTTCTTT | CASSVGHPNTEAFF | TRBJ1-1 | TRBV9 | . | 14 | .
TGTGCCAGCAGTGGCCTCCCGGGACAGAGAACCAATGAGCAGTTCTTC | CASSGLPGQRTNEQFF | TRBJ2-1 | TRBV6-4 | . | 16 | TRBD1
TGCGCCAGCAGCTTGGTTTCAGGGGGCGACTATGGCTACACCTTC | CASSLVSGGDYGYTF | TRBJ1-2 | TRBV5-1 | . | 15 | TRBD1
TGTGCCAGCTCAAGGGGTTTGAACACTGAAGCTTTCTTT | CASSRGLNTEAFF | TRBJ1-1 | TRBV6-5 | . | 13 | .
TGCGCCAGCAGCTTGGACCAGGGCCCCTTCGGCTATTACTATGGCTACACCTTC | CASSLDQGPFGYYYGYTF | TRBJ1-2 | TRBV5-1 | . | 18 | .
TGTGCCAGCAGTTACACCCAAACCTCAGGGAACACTGAAGCTTTCTTT | CASSYTQTSGNTEAFF | TRBJ1-1 | TRBV6-5 | . | 16 | .
TGTGCCTGGAGTGTTCCCCCGACAGGGTTTGGAAACACCATATATTTT | CAWSVPPTGFGNTIYF | TRBJ1-3 | TRBV30 | . | 16 | TRBD1
TGTGCCACCGCCGATGCGCTCCGGGAGACCCAGTACTTC | CATADALRETQYF | TRBJ2-5 | TRBV15 | once | 13 | .
TGCGCCAGCAGCTCGGGGACAGGTGATTCACCCCTCCACTTT | CASSSGTGDSPLHF | TRBJ1-6 | TRBV5-1 | few | 14 | TRBD1
TGTGCCATCAGTCTACTACCGATCCAGGGCGGGAACACTGAAGCTTTCTTT | CAISLLPIQGGNTEAFF | TRBJ1-1 | TRBV10-3 | . | 17 | .
TGTTCCAGCAGCTTAGGGGGGACAGGCGGCAATGAGCAGTTCTTC | CSSSLGGTGGNEQFF | TRBJ2-1 | TRBV7-9 | few | 15 | TRBD1
TGTGCCAGCAGCTTGGGAGTCTTAGCGGTCCGGGGATACAATGAGCAGTTCTTC | CASSLGVLAVRGYNEQFF | TRBJ2-1 | TRBV5-4 | . | 18 | .
TGTGCCAGCAGCCATCTCGGGACAGGGCCCACAGATACGCAGTATTTT | CASSHLGTGPTDTQYF | TRBJ2-3 | TRBV4-2 | . | 16 | TRBD1
TGTGCCAGCAATAGCAACCGAGCTAACTATGGCTACACCTTC | CASNSNRANYGYTF | TRBJ1-2 | TRBV6-1 | few | 14 | .
TGTGCCAGCAGCTTAGACAGGACAGGGGCCTACGAGCAGTACTTC | CASSLDRTGAYEQYF | TRBJ2-7 | TRBV7-2 | . | 15 | TRBD1
TGTGCCAGCAGCTTAGGTCTGAGCACCGGGGAGCTGTTTTTT | CASSLGLSTGELFF | TRBJ2-2 | TRBV7-3 | . | 14 | .
TGTGCCAGCAGCTTACCGGGACTAGCGGCTAGCACAGATACGCAGTATTTT | CASSLPGLAASTDTQYF | TRBJ2-3 | TRBV5-4 | once | 17 | TRBD2
TGTGCCACCAGCAGAGAGGGGATGACAGGGCCCTACGAGCAGTACTTC | CATSREGMTGPYEQYF | TRBJ2-7 | TRBV15 | . | 16 | TRBD1
TGCGCCAGCAGCCAAGTCCCTGACAGGGACACTGAAGCTTTCTTT | CASSQVPDRDTEAFF | TRBJ1-1 | TRBV4-1 | . | 15 | TRBD1
TGCGCCAGCAGCCAAGCATTGGCCCCGGGTGGCTACACCTTC | CASSQALAPGGYTF | TRBJ1-2 | TRBV4-1 | . | 14 | .
TGCGCCAGCAGCCAGGGGACAACGAACACCGGGGAGCTGTTTTTT | CASSQGTTNTGELFF | TRBJ2-2 | TRBV4-3 | . | 15 | .
TGTGCCTGGAGGACTAGCGACTACAATGAGCAGTTCTTC | CAWRTSDYNEQFF | TRBJ2-1 | TRBV30 | once | 13 | TRBD2
TGTGCCAGCTTGGGACTAGCGGGACCAGATACGCAGTATTTT | CASLGLAGPDTQYF | TRBJ2-3 | TRBV2 | . | 14 | TRBD2
TGTGCCAGCAGCGACGGATCGGGGGTATTGACTGAAGCTTTCTTT | CASSDGSGVLTEAFF | TRBJ1-1 | TRBV11-2 | . | 15 | .
TGTGCCAGCAGCACCCCAGGGGGAGGTGAAGCTTTCTTT | CASSTPGGGEAFF | TRBJ1-1 | TRBV6-5 | . | 13 | TRBD1
TGCGCCAGCAGCCACCAGGGACAGACAAATGGCTACACCTTC | CASSHQGQTNGYTF | TRBJ1-2 | TRBV4-1 | . | 14 | TRBD1
TGTGCCATCTGGACTGAAGTTTATGGCTACACCTTC | CAIWTEVYGYTF | TRBJ1-2 | TRBV25-1 | . | 12 | .
TGTGCCAGCAGCCGACAGTCTAGCAATCAGCCCCAGCATTTT | CASSRQSSNQPQHF | TRBJ1-5 | TRBV7-2 | . | 14 | .
TGTGCCAGCAGCTTAGTTAGGAGCCACAATGAGCAGTTCTTC | CASSLVRSHNEQFF | TRBJ2-1 | TRBV11-2 | . | 14 | .
TGTGCTAGCAGCGAGACTAGCGGGGGAAACAATGAGCAGTTCTTC | CASSETSGGNNEQFF | TRBJ2-1 | TRBV7-7 | . | 15 | TRBD2
TGCGCCAGCAGGAGAAGCGGGGACAACAATTCACCCCTCCACTTT | CASRRSGDNNSPLHF | TRBJ1-6 | TRBV5-1 | . | 15 | .
TGCAGCGTTGAATCGGGGGGTCAAGAGACCCAGTACTTC | CSVESGGQETQYF | TRBJ2-5 | TRBV29-1 | once | 13 | TRBD2
TGTGCCAGCAGTGAAGCACCGACAGGGGGCTCTGGAAACACCATATATTTT | CASSEAPTGGSGNTIYF | TRBJ1-3 | TRBV6-1 | few | 17 | TRBD1
TGTGCTAGTGGTTTGGTAAGAGGACTAGAAGGGGCAGATACGCAGTATTTT | CASGLVRGLEGADTQYF | TRBJ2-3 | TRBV12-5 | few | 17 | TRBD2
TGTGCCAGCATTCCCACCGGGACAGGGGCCTACGAGCAGTACTTC | CASIPTGTGAYEQYF | TRBJ2-7 | TRBV6-4 | . | 15 | TRBD1
TGTGCCAGCAGCAAAGTACGACAGGTCTTCATTCAGTACTTC | CASSKVRQVFIQYF | TRBJ2-4 | TRBV21-1 | . | 14 | .
TGTGCCAGCAGACCCCGCTTGGGCAGGAACAATCAGCCCCAGCATTTT | CASRPRLGRNNQPQHF | TRBJ1-5 | TRBV27 | . | 16 | .
TGTGCCAGCAGTCCGGGAGAGACCCAGTACTTC | CASSPGETQYF | TRBJ2-5 | TRBV6-6 | . | 11 | .